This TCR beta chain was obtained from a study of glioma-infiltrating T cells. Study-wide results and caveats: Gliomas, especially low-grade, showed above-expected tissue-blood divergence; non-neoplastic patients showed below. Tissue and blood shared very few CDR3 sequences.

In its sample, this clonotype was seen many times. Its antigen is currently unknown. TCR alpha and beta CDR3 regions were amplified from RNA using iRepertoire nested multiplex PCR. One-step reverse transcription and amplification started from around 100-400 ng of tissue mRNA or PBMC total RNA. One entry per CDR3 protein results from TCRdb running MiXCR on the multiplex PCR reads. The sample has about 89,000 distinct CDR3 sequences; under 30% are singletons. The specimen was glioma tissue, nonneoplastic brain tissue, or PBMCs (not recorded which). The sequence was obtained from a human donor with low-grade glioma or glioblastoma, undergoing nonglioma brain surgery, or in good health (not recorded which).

The CDR3 nucleotides read TGTGCCAGCAGTTACTCGGGGAGTACGCAGTATTTT. This encodes CASSYSGSTQYF. V usage is TRBV6-6 and J usage is TRBJ2-3, with D possibly TRBD2 on 5 matching bases. V dropped 0 bases and J dropped 8 bases, with 6 bases sitting between them. Germline V lookup: CDR1 MNHNY, CDR2 SVGAGI (reference sequence). The CDR3 runs 12 residues.